This TCR beta chain derives from a study of response to subunit inactivated influenza vaccine. Findings and limits, study-wide: Authors proposed each seasonal influenza vaccination draws in few new T cells.

Deletions cut 7 bases from V and 5 bases from J, with 21 bases between. CDR3 length equals 16 residues. Looked up from germline, CDR1 is LNHDA and CDR2 is SQIVND (reference sequence). TCRdb processed the RT-PCR reads anew with MiXCR; each CDR3 protein has one entry. The table lists just under 250,000 distinct CDR3 sequences, 12% of them singletons. This clonotype was observed a few times. No antigen is known for it. The chain is built from TRBV19 and TRBJ1-5, with D perhaps matching TRBD1 (6 bases). This TCR was recovered from a man aged 50-60 years who received an inactivated influenza vaccine. The specimen comprised non-naive T cells sorted from PBMCs, sampled 14 to 15 days before vaccination. This CDR3 reads CASTPQLQGHHQPQHF. The CDR3 DNA follows: TGTGCCAGTACTCCCCAACTTCAGGGGCACCATCAGCCCCAGCATTTT.